This T cell receptor (beta chain) emerged from a study of blood T cells in healthy people across ages. Per germline, CDR1 ENHRY and CDR2 SYGVKD. V was clipped by 7 bases and J by 7 bases, with 14 bases between them. The CDR3 extends over 13 amino acids. The authors ran a second PCR of about 6 to 12 cycles using a sample-barcoded 5' primer and a J-beta primer mix. Every single cDNA molecule received a tag from a template-switch adaptor with 12 random nucleotides. Researchers report that each sample yielded at least 2.5 million CDR3-containing paired-end reads. TCRdb redid the calling of the 5' RACE reads with MiXCR, one entry per CDR3 protein. The sample holds roughly 720,000 distinct CDR3 sequences, less than 70% seen once. This clonotype came up many times.

The sequencing sample was made of blood. The sequence derives from a man at least 80 years old in good health. The chain combines TRBV10-3 with TRBJ2-1, with D perhaps matching TRBD2 (6 bases). CDR3 protein: CAITSGVENEQFF. Here the CDR3 DNA reads TGTGCCATCACCTCGGGGGTAGAGAATGAGCAGTTCTTC.